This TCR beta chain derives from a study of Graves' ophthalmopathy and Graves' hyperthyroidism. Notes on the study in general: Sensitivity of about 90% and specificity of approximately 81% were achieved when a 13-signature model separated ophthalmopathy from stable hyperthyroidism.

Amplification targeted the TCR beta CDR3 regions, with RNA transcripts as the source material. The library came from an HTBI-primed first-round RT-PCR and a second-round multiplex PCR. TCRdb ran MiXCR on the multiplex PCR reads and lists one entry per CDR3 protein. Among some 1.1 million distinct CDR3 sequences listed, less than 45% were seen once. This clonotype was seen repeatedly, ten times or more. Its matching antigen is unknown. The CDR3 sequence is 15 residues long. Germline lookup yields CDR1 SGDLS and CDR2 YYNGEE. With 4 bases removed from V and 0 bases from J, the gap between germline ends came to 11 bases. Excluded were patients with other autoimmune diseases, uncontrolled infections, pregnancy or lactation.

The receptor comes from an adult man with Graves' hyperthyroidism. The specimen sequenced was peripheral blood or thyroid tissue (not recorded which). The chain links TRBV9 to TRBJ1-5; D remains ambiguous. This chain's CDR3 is CASSSGDYSNQPQHF. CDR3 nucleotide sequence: TGTGCCAGCAGCTCAGGAGACTATAGCAATCAGCCCCAGCATTTT.